The T cell receptor (beta chain) described here comes from a study of T cells in Graves' hyperthyroidism and ophthalmopathy. Broader study findings: Blood also showed most of the thyroid clonotypes that were expanded above 0.001. The model foresaw ophthalmopathy a median around 6 months prior to onset.

Hyperthyroidism patients were newly diagnosed, had disease duration under 2 months, and were aged 18 to 65 years. What was amplified from RNA transcripts were TCR beta CDR3 regions. The TCR CDR3 was amplified in a first-round RT-PCR using the HTBI primer set. TCRdb redid the calling of the multiplex PCR reads with MiXCR, one entry per CDR3 protein. Here the sample spans roughly 510,000 distinct CDR3 sequences, more than 20% being singletons. Trimming removed 0 bases from V and 1 base from J, with 6 bases in between. CDR3 size: 13 residues. Germline assignment: CDR1 GTSNPN and CDR2 SVGIG (reference sequence). Details on this clonotype: The antigen is not known. No conserved phenylalanine or tryptophan is present at the end of the CDR3, so a read error is the likely explanation.

This chain uses TRBV30 with TRBJ1-1; no reliable D call. The sequenced material came from blood. The sequence was obtained from a man younger than 35 with Graves' hyperthyroidism. In nucleotides, the CDR3 is TGTGCCTGGAGTGTAGTACAGAACACTGAAGCTTTCTTG. This codes for CAWSVVQNTEAFL.